The rows below give T cell receptor beta chains drawn from one sample of a study of cytomegalovirus exposure and HLA in healthy donors. Generated by immunoSEQ multiplex PCR, the TCRdb table keeps only in-frame clones and is missing some. The sample holds around 190,000 clones, 60% to 80% seen once. The sequencing sample was made of PBMCs. Receptor source: a woman younger than 30 in good health and CMV-seronegative. CDR3s include the opening cysteine and the closing phenylalanine or tryptophan. A D gene is named only where the DNA matches it firmly. Rows may omit the clone size; those that give it use once, few, many or a size class.

j_gene: TRBJ2-1
v_gene: TRBV28
abundance: NA
d_gene: NA
CDR3aa: CASSFNGREQFF
CDR3nt: TGTGCCAGCAGTTTCAATGGCAGGGAACAGTTCTTC

j_gene: TRBJ1-2
v_gene: TRBV28
abundance: NA
d_gene: TRBD1
CDR3aa: CASSLSPGQTYYGYTF
CDR3nt: TGTGCCAGCAGCCTATCTCCGGGACAGACCTACTATGGCTACACCTTC

j_gene: TRBJ1-5
v_gene: TRBV2
abundance: once
d_gene: NA
CDR3aa: CASSVERNNQPQHF
CDR3nt: TGTGCCAGCAGTGTCGAGAGGAACAATCAGCCCCAGCATTTT

j_gene: TRBJ1-2
v_gene: TRBV27
abundance: NA
d_gene: NA
CDR3aa: CASSFLRLGGTESYGYTF
CDR3nt: TGTGCCAGCAGTTTCCTCCGTTTGGGGGGGACTGAAAGCTATGGCTACACCTTC

j_gene: TRBJ1-6
v_gene: TRBV5-4
abundance: NA
d_gene: TRBD1
CDR3aa: CASSSRDSYNSPLHF
CDR3nt: TGTGCCAGCAGCTCCCGGGACAGCTACAATTCACCCCTCCACTTT

j_gene: TRBJ1-1
v_gene: TRBV10-3
abundance: once
d_gene: NA
CDR3aa: CAISEETEAFF
CDR3nt: TGTGCCATCAGTGAGGAGACTGAAGCTTTCTTT

j_gene: TRBJ2-7
v_gene: TRBV25-1
abundance: NA
d_gene: NA
CDR3aa: CASSDQQYEQYF
CDR3nt: TGTGCCAGCAGTGATCAACAGTACGAGCAGTACTTC

j_gene: TRBJ2-7
v_gene: TRBV28
abundance: NA
d_gene: NA
CDR3aa: CASSWGTQGTYEQYF
CDR3nt: TGTGCCAGCAGCTGGGGAACCCAGGGTACCTACGAGCAGTACTTC

j_gene: TRBJ2-7
v_gene: TRBV9
abundance: NA
d_gene: TRBD1
CDR3aa: CASSVDRGTVVYEQYF
CDR3nt: TGTGCCAGCAGCGTAGATAGGGGGACAGTTGTCTACGAGCAGTACTTC

j_gene: TRBJ1-3
v_gene: TRBV6-5
abundance: NA
d_gene: TRBD1
CDR3aa: CASSYSNRGSGNTIYF
CDR3nt: TGTGCCAGCAGTTACTCGAACAGGGGGTCTGGAAACACCATATATTTT

j_gene: TRBJ1-1
v_gene: TRBV29-1
abundance: NA
d_gene: NA
CDR3aa: CSVGGALNTEAFF
CDR3nt: TGCAGCGTTGGAGGAGCTCTGAACACTGAAGCTTTCTTT

j_gene: TRBJ2-3
v_gene: TRBV5-6
abundance: NA
d_gene: NA
CDR3aa: CASSLVDVDTQYF
CDR3nt: TGTGCCAGCAGCTTGGTAGATGTAGATACGCAGTATTTT

j_gene: TRBJ1-2
v_gene: TRBV5-1
abundance: NA
d_gene: NA
CDR3aa: CASSLASAGNYGYTF
CDR3nt: TGCGCCAGCAGCTTGGCTTCTGCGGGTAACTATGGCTACACCTTC

j_gene: TRBJ2-4
v_gene: TRBV29-1
abundance: NA
d_gene: NA
CDR3aa: CSVQPDRFLDIQYF
CDR3nt: TGCAGCGTGCAACCCGACAGGTTTTTGGACATTCAGTACTTC

j_gene: TRBJ2-7
v_gene: TRBV5-1
abundance: NA
d_gene: TRBD1
CDR3aa: CASSLGTGGSYEQYF
CDR3nt: TGCGCCAGCAGCTTAGGGACAGGGGGTTCCTACGAGCAGTACTTC

j_gene: TRBJ1-1
v_gene: TRBV2
abundance: once
d_gene: TRBD1
CDR3aa: CASNDRGTEAFF
CDR3nt: TGTGCCAGCAACGACAGGGGTACTGAAGCTTTCTTT

j_gene: TRBJ2-5
v_gene: TRBV2
abundance: NA
d_gene: NA
CDR3aa: CASRAGLAETQYF
CDR3nt: TGTGCCAGCAGGGCGGGCCTGGCGGAGACCCAGTACTTC